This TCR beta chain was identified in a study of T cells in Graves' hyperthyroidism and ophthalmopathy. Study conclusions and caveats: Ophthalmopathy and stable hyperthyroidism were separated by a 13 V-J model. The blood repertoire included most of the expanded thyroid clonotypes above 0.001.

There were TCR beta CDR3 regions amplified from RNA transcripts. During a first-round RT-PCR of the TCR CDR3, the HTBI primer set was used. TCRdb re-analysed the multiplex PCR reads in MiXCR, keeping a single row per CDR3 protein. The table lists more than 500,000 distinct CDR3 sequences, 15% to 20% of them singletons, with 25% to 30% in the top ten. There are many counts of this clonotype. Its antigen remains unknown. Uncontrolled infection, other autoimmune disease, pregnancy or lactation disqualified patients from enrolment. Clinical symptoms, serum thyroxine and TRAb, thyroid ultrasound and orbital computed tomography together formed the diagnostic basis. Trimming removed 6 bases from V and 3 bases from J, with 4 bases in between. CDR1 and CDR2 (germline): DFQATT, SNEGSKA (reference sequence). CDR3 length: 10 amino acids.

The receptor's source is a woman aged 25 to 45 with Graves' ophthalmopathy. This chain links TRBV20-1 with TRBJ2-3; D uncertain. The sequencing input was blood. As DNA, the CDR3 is TGCAGTGCACTTACAGATACGCAGTATTTT. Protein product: CSALTDTQYF.